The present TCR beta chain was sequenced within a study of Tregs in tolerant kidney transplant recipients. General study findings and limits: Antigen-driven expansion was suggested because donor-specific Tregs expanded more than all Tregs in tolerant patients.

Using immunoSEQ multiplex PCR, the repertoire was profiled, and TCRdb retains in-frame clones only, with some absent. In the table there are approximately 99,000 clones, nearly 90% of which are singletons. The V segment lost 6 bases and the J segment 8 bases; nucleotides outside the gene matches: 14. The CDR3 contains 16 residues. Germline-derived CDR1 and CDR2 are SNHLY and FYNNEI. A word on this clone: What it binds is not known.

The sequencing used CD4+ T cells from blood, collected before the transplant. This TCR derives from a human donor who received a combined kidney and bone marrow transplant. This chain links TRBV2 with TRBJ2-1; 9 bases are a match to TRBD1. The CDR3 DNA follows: TGTGCCAGCAGCGGGGCCGGGACAGGGATGTTCGATGAGCAGTTCTTC. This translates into CASSGAGTGMFDEQFF. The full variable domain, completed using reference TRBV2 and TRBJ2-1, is EPEVTQTPSHQVTQMGQEVILRCVPISNHLYFYWYRQILGQKVEFLVSFYNNEISEKSEIFDDQFSVERPDGSNFTLKIRSTKLEDSAMYFCASSGAGTGMFDEQFFGPGTRLTVL.